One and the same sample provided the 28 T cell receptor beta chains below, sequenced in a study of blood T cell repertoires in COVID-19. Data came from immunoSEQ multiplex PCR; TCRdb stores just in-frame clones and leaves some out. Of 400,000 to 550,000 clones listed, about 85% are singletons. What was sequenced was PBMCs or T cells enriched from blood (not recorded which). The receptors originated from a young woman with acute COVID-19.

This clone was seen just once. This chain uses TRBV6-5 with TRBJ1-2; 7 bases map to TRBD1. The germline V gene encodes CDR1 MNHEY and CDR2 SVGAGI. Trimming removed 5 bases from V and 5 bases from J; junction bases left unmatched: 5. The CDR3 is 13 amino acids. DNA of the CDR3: TGTGCCAGCAGTAGGACAGGAATTTATGGCTACACCTTC. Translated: CASSRTGIYGYTF.

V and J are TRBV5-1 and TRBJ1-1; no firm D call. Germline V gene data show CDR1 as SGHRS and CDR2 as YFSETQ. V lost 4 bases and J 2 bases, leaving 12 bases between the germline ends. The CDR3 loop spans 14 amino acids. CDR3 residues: CASSAQSSNTEAFF. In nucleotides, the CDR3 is TGCGCCAGCAGCGCACAAAGTAGCAACACTGAAGCTTTCTTT.

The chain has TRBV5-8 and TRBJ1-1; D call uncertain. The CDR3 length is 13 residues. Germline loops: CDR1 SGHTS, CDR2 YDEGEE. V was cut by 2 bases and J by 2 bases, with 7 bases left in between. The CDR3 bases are TGTGCCAGCAGCTTTAAACACAACACTGAAGCTTTCTTT. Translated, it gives CASSFKHNTEAFF.

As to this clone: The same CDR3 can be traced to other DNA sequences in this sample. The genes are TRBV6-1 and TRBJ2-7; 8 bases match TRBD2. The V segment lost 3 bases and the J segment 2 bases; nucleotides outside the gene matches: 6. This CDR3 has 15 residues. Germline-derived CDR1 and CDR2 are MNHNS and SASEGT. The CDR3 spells CASSELAGATYEQYF. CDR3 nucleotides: TGTGCCAGCAGTGAGCTAGCGGGTGCAACCTACGAGCAGTACTTC.

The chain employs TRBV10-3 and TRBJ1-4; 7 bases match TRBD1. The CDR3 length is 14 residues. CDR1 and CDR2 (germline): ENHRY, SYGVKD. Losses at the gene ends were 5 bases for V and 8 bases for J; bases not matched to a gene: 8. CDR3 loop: CAISYDRAREKLFF. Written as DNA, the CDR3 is TGTGCCATCAGTTACGACAGGGCGAGGGAAAAACTGTTTTTT.

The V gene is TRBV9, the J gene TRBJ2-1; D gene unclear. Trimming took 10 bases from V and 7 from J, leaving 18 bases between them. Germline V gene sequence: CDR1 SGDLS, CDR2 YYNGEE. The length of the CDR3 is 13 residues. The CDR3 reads CAVPLLARNEQFF. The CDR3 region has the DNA TGTGCCGTACCCCTTTTAGCTCGGAATGAGCAGTTCTTC. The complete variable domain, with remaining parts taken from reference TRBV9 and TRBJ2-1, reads DSGVTQTPKHLITATGQRVTLRCSPRSGDLSVYWYQQSLDQGLQFLIQYYNGEERAKGNILERFSAQQFPDLHSELNLSSLELGDSALYFCAVPLLARNEQFFGPGTRLTVL.

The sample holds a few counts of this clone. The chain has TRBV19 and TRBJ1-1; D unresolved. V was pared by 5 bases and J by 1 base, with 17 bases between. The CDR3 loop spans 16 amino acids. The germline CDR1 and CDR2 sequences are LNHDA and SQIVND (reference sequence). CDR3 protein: CASSFTRGVSNTEAFF. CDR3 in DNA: TGTGCCAGTAGTTTCACACGGGGTGTTTCGAACACTGAAGCTTTCTTT.

The CDR3 region is CASSIVGVRNEKLFF. As DNA, the CDR3 is TGTGCCAGTAGTATAGTGGGTGTGCGGAATGAAAAACTGTTTTTT. V gene TRBV19 combines with J gene TRBJ1-4, with D uncertain. From germline, CDR1 is LNHDA and CDR2 SQIVND (reference sequence). With 1 base removed from V and 5 bases from J, the gap between germline ends came to 11 bases. CDR3 length: 15 residues.

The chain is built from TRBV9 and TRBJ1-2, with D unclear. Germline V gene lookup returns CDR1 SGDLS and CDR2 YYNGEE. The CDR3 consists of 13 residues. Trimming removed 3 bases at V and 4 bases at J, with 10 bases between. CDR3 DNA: TGTGCCAGCAGCGGCCAGGTTCGCTATGGCTACACCTTC. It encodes CASSGQVRYGYTF.

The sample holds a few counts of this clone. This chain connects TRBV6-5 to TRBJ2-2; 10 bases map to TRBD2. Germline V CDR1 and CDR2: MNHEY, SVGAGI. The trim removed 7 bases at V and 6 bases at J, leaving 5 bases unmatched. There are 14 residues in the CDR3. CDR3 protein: CASMSGREAGELFF. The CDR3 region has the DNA TGTGCCAGCATGAGCGGGAGGGAAGCCGGGGAGCTGTTTTTT.

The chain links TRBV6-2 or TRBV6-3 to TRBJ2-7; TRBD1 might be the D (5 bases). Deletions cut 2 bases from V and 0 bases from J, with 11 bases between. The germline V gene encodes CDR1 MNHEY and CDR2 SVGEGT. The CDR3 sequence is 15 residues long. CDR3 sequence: CASSYGQFNSYEQYF. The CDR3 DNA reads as TGTGCCAGCAGTTACGGACAATTCAACTCCTACGAGCAGTACTTC.

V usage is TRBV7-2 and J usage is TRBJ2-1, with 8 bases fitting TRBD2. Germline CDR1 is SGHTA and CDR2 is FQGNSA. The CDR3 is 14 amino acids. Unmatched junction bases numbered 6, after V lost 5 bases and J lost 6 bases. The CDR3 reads CASSPRLALNEQFF. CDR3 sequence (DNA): TGTGCCAGCAGCCCAAGACTAGCGCTCAATGAGCAGTTCTTC.

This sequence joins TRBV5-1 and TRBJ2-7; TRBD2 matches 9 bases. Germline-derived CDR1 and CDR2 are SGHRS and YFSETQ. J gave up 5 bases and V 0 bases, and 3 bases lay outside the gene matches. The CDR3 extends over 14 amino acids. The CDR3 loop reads CASSLASGVDEQYF. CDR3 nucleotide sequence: TGCGCCAGCAGCTTGGCTAGCGGGGTCGACGAGCAGTACTTC. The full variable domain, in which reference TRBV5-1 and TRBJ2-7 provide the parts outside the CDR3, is KAGVTQTPRYLIKTRGQQVTLSCSPISGHRSVSWYQQTPGQGLQFLFEYFSETQRNKGNFPGRFSGRQFSNSRSEMNVSTLELGDSALYLCASSLASGVDEQYFGPGTRLTVT.

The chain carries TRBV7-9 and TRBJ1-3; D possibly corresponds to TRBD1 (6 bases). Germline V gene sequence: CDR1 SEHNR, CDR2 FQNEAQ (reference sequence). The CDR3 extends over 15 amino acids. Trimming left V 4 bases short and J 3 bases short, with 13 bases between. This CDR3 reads CASSSRDTLGNTIYF. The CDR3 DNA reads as TGTGCCAGCAGCTCCCGGGACACCCTTGGAAACACCATATATTTT.

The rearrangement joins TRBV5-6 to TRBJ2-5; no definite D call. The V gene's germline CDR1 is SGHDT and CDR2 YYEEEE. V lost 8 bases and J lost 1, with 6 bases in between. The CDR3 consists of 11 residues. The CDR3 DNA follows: TGTGCCAGTTCTATCCAAGAGACCCAGTACTTC. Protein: CASSIQETQYF.

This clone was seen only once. The CDR3 bases are TGTGCCAGCAGCTTAACGGGACAGTCCACTGAAGCTTTCTTT. Amino acid sequence: CASSLTGQSTEAFF. This sequence joins TRBV11-3 and TRBJ1-1; 7 positions agree with TRBD1. The CDR3 is 14 amino acids. Germline V gene data show CDR1 as SGHNT and CDR2 as YENEEA. V was clipped by 2 bases and J by 4 bases; unmatched bases: 4. Filled out from reference TRBV11-3 and TRBJ1-1, the complete variable domain reads EAGVVQSPRYKIIEKKQPVAFWCNPISGHNTLYWYLQNLGQGPELLIRYENEEAVDDSQLPKDRFSAERLKGVDSTLKIQPAELGDSAVYLCASSLTGQSTEAFFGQGTRLTVV.

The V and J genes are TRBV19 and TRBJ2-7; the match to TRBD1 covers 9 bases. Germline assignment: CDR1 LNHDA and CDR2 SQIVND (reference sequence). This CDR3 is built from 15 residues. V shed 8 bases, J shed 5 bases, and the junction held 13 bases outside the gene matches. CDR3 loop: CASAPLGQGTNEQYF. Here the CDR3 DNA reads TGTGCCAGTGCACCGCTTGGACAGGGGACGAACGAGCAGTACTTC.

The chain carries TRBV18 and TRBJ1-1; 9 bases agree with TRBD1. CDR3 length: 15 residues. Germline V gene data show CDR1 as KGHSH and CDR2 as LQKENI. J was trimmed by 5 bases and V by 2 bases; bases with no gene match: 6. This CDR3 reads CASSPSGQGWTEAFF. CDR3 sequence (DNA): TGTGCCAGCTCACCATCGGGACAGGGATGGACTGAAGCTTTCTTT.

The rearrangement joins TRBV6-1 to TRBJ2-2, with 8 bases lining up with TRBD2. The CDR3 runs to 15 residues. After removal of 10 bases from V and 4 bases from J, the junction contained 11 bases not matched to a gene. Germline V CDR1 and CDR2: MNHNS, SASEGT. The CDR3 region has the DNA TGTGCCACCCAGGGACTAGATAGAGCCACCGGGGAGCTGTTTTTT. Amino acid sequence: CATQGLDRATGELFF.

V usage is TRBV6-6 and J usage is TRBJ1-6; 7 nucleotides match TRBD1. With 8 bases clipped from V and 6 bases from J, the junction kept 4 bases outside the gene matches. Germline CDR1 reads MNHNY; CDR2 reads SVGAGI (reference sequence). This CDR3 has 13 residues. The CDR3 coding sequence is TGTGCCAGCTCGGGGGACAGTAATTCACCCCTCCACTTT. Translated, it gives CASSGDSNSPLHF.

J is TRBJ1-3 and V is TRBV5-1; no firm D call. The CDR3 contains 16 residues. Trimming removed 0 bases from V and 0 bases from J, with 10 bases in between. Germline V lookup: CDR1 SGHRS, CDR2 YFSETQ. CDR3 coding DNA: TGCGCCAGCAGCTTGGACAGTCGCCCCTCTGGAAACACCATATATTTT. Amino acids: CASSLDSRPSGNTIYF.

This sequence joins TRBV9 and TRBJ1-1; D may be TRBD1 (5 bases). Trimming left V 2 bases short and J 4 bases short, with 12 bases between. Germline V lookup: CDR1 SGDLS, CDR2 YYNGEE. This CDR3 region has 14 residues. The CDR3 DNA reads TGTGCCAGCAGCGTTATGTCGACAGTCACTGAAGCTTTCTTT. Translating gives CASSVMSTVTEAFF.

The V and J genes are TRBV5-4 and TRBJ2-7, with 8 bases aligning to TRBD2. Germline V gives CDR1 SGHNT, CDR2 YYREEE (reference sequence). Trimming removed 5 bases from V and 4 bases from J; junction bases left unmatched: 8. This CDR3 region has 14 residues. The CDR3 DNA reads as TGTGCCAGCAGAGTAGGGCTAGCGGGTTACGAGCAGTACTTC. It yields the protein CASRVGLAGYEQYF.

CDR3 region: CASSWGGQTQYF. DNA for the CDR3: TGTGCCAGCAGCTGGGGAGGGCAGACCCAGTACTTC. The J gene is TRBJ2-5, the V gene TRBV6-5; the match to TRBD2 covers 7 bases. After removal of 6 bases from V and 6 bases from J, the junction contained 4 bases not matched to a gene. From germline, CDR1 is MNHEY and CDR2 SVGAGI. The CDR3 contains 12 residues.

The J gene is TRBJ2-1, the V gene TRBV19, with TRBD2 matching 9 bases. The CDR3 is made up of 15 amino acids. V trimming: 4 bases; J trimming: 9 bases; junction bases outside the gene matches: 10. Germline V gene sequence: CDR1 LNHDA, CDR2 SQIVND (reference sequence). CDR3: CASSKSLAGMAEQFF. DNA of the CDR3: TGTGCCAGTAGTAAATCTCTAGCGGGAATGGCTGAGCAGTTCTTC.

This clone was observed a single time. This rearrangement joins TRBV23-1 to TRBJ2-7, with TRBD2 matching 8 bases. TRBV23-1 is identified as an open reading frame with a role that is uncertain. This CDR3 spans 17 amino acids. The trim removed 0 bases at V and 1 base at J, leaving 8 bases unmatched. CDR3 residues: CASSQSRGGQPSYEQYF. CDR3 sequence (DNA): TGCGCCAGCAGTCAATCTCGGGGGGGCCAACCTTCCTACGAGCAGTACTTC.

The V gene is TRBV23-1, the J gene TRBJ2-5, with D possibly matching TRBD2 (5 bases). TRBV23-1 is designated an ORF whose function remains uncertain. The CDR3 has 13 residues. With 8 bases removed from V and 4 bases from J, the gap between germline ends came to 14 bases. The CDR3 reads CASLLSERETQYF. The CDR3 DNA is TGCGCCAGCCTGCTTAGCGAGCGAGAGACCCAGTACTTC.

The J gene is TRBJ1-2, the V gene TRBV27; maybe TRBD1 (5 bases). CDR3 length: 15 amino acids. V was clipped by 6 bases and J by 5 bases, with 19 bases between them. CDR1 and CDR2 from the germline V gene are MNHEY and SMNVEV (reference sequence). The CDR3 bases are TGTGCCAGCAGCCCAAACCAGGGTATAGGATATGGCTACACCTTC. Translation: CASSPNQGIGYGYTF.